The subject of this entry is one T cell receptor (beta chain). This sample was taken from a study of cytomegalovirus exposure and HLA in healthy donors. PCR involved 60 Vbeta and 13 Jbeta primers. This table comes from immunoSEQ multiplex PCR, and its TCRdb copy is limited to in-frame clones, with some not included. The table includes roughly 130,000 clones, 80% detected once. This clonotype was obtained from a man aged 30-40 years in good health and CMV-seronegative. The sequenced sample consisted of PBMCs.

CDR3 in amino acids: CSVARAVGTSGSYEQYF. The CDR3 DNA reads TGCAGCGTTGCGAGGGCGGTTGGGACTAGCGGGAGCTACGAGCAGTACTTC. The chain joins TRBV29-1 to TRBJ2-7; 14 bases are shared with TRBD2. CDR1 is SQVTM and CDR2 is ANQGSEA in the germline V gene. V trimming: 4 bases; J trimming: 3 bases; junction bases outside the gene matches: 11. The CDR3 contains 17 residues.